The 6 T cell receptor beta chains presented below share a single source sample, sequenced in a study of CD8 T cells in Susac syndrome. Random hexamers were used to reverse transcribe an amount of roughly 0.45 to 1 ug RNA. TCRdb re-called the immunoSEQ multiplex PCR reads with MiXCR, one entry per CDR3 protein. This table holds approximately 300,000 distinct CDR3 sequences, approximately 89% found once. Sequenced material: CD8+ T cells from PBMCs. The receptors were sampled from a human donor with multiple sclerosis.

In this sample, this clonotype turned up a few times. The rearrangement joins TRBV6-2 or TRBV6-3 to TRBJ2-1; tentatively, D is TRBD1 or TRBD2 (5 bases each). V lost 2 bases and J lost 6, with 11 bases in between. Germline V gives CDR1 MNHEY, CDR2 SVGEGT. The CDR3 is 14 residues long. The DNA of the CDR3 is TGTGCCAGCAGTTACCCGGGACGGATCAATGAGCAGTTCTTC. It specifies CASSYPGRINEQFF.

The chain joins TRBV20-1 to TRBJ2-3, with 7 positions matching TRBD2. The V gene's germline CDR1 is DFQATT and CDR2 SNEGSKA (reference sequence). J was trimmed by 3 bases and V by 4 bases; bases with no gene match: 25. CDR3 length: 20 residues. The CDR3 coding sequence is TGCAGTGCTACACTTGACTCGAGCGGGGAAGTCCTGCATAGTACAGATACGCAGTATTTT. Its translation is CSATLDSSGEVLHSTDTQYF.

CDR3 bases: TGTGCCAGCGGCCAGGGTGATACCGGGGAGCTGTTTTTT. Translation gives CASGQGDTGELFF. The gene calls are TRBV6-4 and TRBJ2-2, with D perhaps TRBD1 (5 bases). This CDR3 has 13 residues. The germline V and J ends were trimmed by 8 bases and 5 bases, with 12 bases remaining between them. The germline V gene encodes CDR1 MRHNA and CDR2 SNTAGT.

The chain has TRBV5-1 and TRBJ2-7, with 9 bases that match TRBD1. The V segment lost 1 base and the J segment 4 bases; nucleotides outside the gene matches: 6. CDR1 and CDR2 from the germline V gene are SGHRS and YFSETQ. The CDR3 spans 15 residues. The CDR3: CASSLWTGEAYEQYF. The DNA of the CDR3 is TGCGCCAGCAGCTTGTGGACAGGGGAGGCGTACGAGCAGTACTTC.

The chain employs TRBV4-3 and TRBJ1-1, with D unclear. CDR3 size: 14 residues. Germline V gene lookup returns CDR1 LGHNA and CDR2 YSLEER. V shed 0 bases and J shed 6 bases, with 11 bases lying between them. CDR3 protein: CASSQDRLYAEAFF. CDR3 coding DNA: TGCGCCAGCAGCCAAGATAGACTGTACGCTGAAGCTTTCTTT.

The genes are TRBV29-1 and TRBJ2-7, with D unclear. The CDR3 sequence is 12 residues long. Germline assignment: CDR1 SQVTM and CDR2 ANQGSEA. V lost 1 base and J lost 5, with 9 bases in between. CDR3 nucleotide sequence: TGCAGCGTTGAAGTACATGCAAACGAGCAGTACTTC. This encodes CSVEVHANEQYF.